This T cell receptor (beta chain) originates from a study of blood T cells in healthy people across ages. Trimming cost V 6 bases and J 6 bases, with 12 bases left between them. Germline lookup yields CDR1 KGHDR and CDR2 SFDVKD. The CDR3 spans 13 residues. For the second PCR, which ran for about 6 to 11 cycles, a sample-barcoded 5' primer and a J-beta primer mix were used. Each cDNA was tagged by a template-switch adaptor containing 12 random nucleotides. Each sample yielded at least 2.5 million CDR3-containing paired-end reads. A single record per CDR3 protein comes from TCRdb applying MiXCR to the 5' RACE reads. The sample consists of 750,000 to 1,000,000 distinct CDR3 sequences, almost 30% of them appearing once. These data also featured in a second study, about T cells of mothers and their children. As that report states: Unrelated mother-child pairs always had slightly, but never significantly, lower normalized overlap than related pairs.

Specimen: blood. This chain joins TRBV24-1 and TRBJ2-3; either TRBD1 or TRBD2 may fit D (5 bases each). This sequence was found in a woman aged 40 to 49 in good health. DNA of the CDR3: TGTGCCACCAGTTTTAGAGGGGCGGATACGCAGTATTTT. Translation: CATSFRGADTQYF.